Shown below are 32 T cell receptor beta chains from a single sample sequenced in a study of blood T cell repertoires in COVID-19. Clones were read by immunoSEQ multiplex PCR, and TCRdb kept only the in-frame ones, dropping some. The sample comprises about 250,000 clones, 70% to 90% of which are singletons, and roughly 6.7% rests with the top ten. Sequencing was carried out using peripheral blood. Receptors originate from a woman between 25 and 40 years old with COVID-19, enrolled during active disease.

The chain carries TRBV19 and TRBJ1-3; D is unclear. This CDR3 is 16 amino acids long. Deletions cut 3 bases from V and 0 bases from J, with 12 bases between. Germline assignment: CDR1 LNHDA and CDR2 SQIVND (reference sequence). CDR3 protein: CASSMAGVNSGNTIYF. The CDR3 DNA follows: TGTGCCAGTAGTATGGCGGGAGTTAACTCTGGAAACACCATATATTTT.

The chain couples TRBV19 to TRBJ2-2; 10 nucleotides agree with TRBD1. V lost 3 bases, J lost 4 bases, and 14 bases stayed unmatched. The CDR3 has 19 residues. Germline V CDR1 and CDR2: LNHDA, SQIVND (reference sequence). The CDR3 region is CASSMGSRQGAPSTGELFF. Here the CDR3 DNA reads TGTGCCAGTAGTATGGGTTCCAGACAGGGGGCGCCTAGCACCGGGGAGCTGTTTTTT.

This chain uses TRBV7-9 with TRBJ2-7, with D possibly matching TRBD2 (6 bases). In germline, CDR1 is SEHNR, CDR2 FQNEAQ (reference sequence). Trimming pared 1 base from V and 5 bases from J, leaving 12 bases between. The CDR3 spans 14 residues. The chain's CDR3 is CASSLGGVQNEQYV. CDR3 nucleotides: TGTGCCAGCAGCTTAGGGGGGGTTCAGAACGAGCAGTACGTC.

The rearrangement joins TRBV5-4 to TRBJ2-3; 10 positions match TRBD1. The ends lost 4 bases at V and 2 bases at J; junction bases unmatched: 4. Per germline, CDR1 SGHNT and CDR2 YYREEE (reference sequence). The CDR3 is made up of 15 amino acids. The CDR3 loop reads CASSADRGYTDTQYF. The CDR3 nucleotides read TGTGCCAGCAGCGCGGACAGGGGGTACACAGATACGCAGTATTTT.

The chain recombines TRBV27 with TRBJ1-4, with D perhaps TRBD1 (5 bases). The CDR3 sequence is 16 residues long. V was cut by 3 bases and J by 4 bases, with 15 bases left in between. From germline, CDR1 is MNHEY and CDR2 SMNVEV (reference sequence). The CDR3 loop is CASSFITGAHNEKLFF. The CDR3 DNA sequence: TGTGCCAGCAGTTTCATTACAGGCGCGCATAATGAAAAACTGTTTTTT.

This clone was detected only once. V gene TRBV29-1 combines with J gene TRBJ1-2; the match to TRBD1 covers 12 bases. V shed 8 bases and J 3 bases; nucleotides not matched to a gene: 22. Per the germline V gene, CDR1 is SQVTM and CDR2 is ANQGSEA. The CDR3 loop spans 19 amino acids. CDR3 DNA: TGCAGCTTCCTTCAACAGACCCCGGGACAGGGGGCGAATGACTATGGCTACACCTTC. It translates to CSFLQQTPGQGANDYGYTF. Complete variable domain (other parts from reference TRBV29-1 and TRBJ1-2): SAVISQKPSRDICQRGTSLTIQCQVDSQVTMMFWYRQQPGQSLTLIATANQGSEATYESGFVIDKFPISRPNLTFSTLTVSNMSPEDSSIYLCSFLQQTPGQGANDYGYTFGSGTRLTVV.

The genes are TRBV2 and TRBJ1-2, with 9 bases matching TRBD1. The CDR3 covers 14 residues. Germline V lookup: CDR1 SNHLY, CDR2 FYNNEI. The V gene end was trimmed by 6 bases and the J gene end by 2 bases; junction bases not matched to a gene: 4. The CDR3 DNA reads as TGTGCCAGCAGGACAGGGGGAGCAAACTATGGCTACACCTTC. Translation: CASRTGGANYGYTF.

V usage is TRBV18 and J usage is TRBJ1-5, with 10 positions matching TRBD1. Germline CDR1 KGHSH, CDR2 LQKENI. The CDR3 sequence is 15 residues long. The V segment lost 2 bases and the J segment 3 bases; nucleotides outside the gene matches: 1. The CDR3 DNA sequence: TGTGCCAGCTCACCAGGGACAGGGGACAATCAGCCCCAGCATTTT. It yields the protein CASSPGTGDNQPQHF.

This clone was recorded only once. The gene calls are TRBV5-5 and TRBJ1-2; 10 positions agree with TRBD1. Germline CDR1 SGHKS, CDR2 YYEKEE (reference sequence). The J segment lost 5 bases and the V segment lost 3 bases, leaving 10 bases of the junction unmatched. The CDR3 consists of 16 residues. CDR3 protein: CASSSDRQGARYGYTF. The DNA for the CDR3 is TGTGCCAGCAGCTCCGACAGACAGGGGGCGCGATATGGCTACACCTTC.

This clone was seen just once. As DNA, the CDR3 is TGCGCCACGACCCCCAGACTCGATGAGGAAAACTATGGCTACACCTTC. Residues: CATTPRLDEENYGYTF. V is TRBV4-1 and J is TRBJ1-2; D gene uncertain. Trimming removed 10 bases from V and 2 bases from J, with 23 bases in between. This CDR3 contains 16 residues. The germline V gene has CDR1 MGHRA and CDR2 YSYEKL.

V is TRBV6-2 or TRBV6-3 and J is TRBJ1-5; D is ambiguous. Germline V gene data show CDR1 as MNHEY and CDR2 as SVGEGT. The CDR3 covers 16 residues. Trimming removed 2 bases from V and 1 base from J, with 12 bases in between. CDR3 loop: CASSYPTSGSNQPQHF. The CDR3 DNA reads as TGTGCCAGCAGTTACCCTACCTCGGGGAGCAATCAGCCCCAGCATTTT.

The chain combines TRBV7-9 with TRBJ2-1, with D possibly matching TRBD1 (5 bases). Germline values: CDR1 SEHNR, CDR2 FQNEAQ (reference sequence). V gave up 5 bases and J gave up 8 bases, with 22 bases separating them. This CDR3 spans 16 amino acids. The CDR3 region is CASSPVVRTIHDEQFF. CDR3 DNA sequence: TGTGCCAGCAGCCCCGTTGTTCGGACAATCCATGATGAGCAGTTCTTC.

V usage is TRBV30 and J usage is TRBJ1-5; the match to TRBD1 covers 8 bases. Germline V gives CDR1 GTSNPN, CDR2 SVGIG (reference sequence). This CDR3 region has 13 residues. With V trimmed by 7 bases and J by 1 base, 3 bases remained unmatched. CDR3 nucleotide sequence: TGTGCCTATGACAGGGGCAGCAATCAGCCCCAGCATTTT. The encoded protein is CAYDRGSNQPQHF.

The chain joins TRBV7-2 to TRBJ1-4, with 8 bases aligning to TRBD1. The CDR3 sequence is 16 residues long. Germline loops: CDR1 SGHTA, CDR2 FQGNSA. V lost 5 bases to trimming and J lost 8 bases; unmatched junction nucleotides: 13. In nucleotides, the CDR3 is TGTGCCAGCAGCCCGCGGACAGGGACGGGCGGCGAAAAACTGTTTTTT. Amino acid sequence: CASSPRTGTGGEKLFF.

This rearrangement joins TRBV10-3 to TRBJ2-5, with 7 bases fitting TRBD2. The CDR3 has 13 amino acids. The germline V gene has CDR1 ENHRY and CDR2 SYGVKD. With 6 bases clipped from V and 5 bases from J, the junction kept 6 bases outside the gene matches. The CDR3 is CAISPEGGETQYF. The CDR3 bases are TGTGCCATCAGCCCTGAGGGAGGGGAGACCCAGTACTTC.

The chain links TRBV24-1 to TRBJ1-2, with 10 positions matching TRBD1. The trim removed 3 bases at V and 7 bases at J, leaving 1 base unmatched. Germline V gene sequence: CDR1 KGHDR, CDR2 SFDVKD. The length of the CDR3 is 13 residues. The CDR3 region is CATSDRTGGGYTF. Written as DNA, the CDR3 is TGTGCCACCAGTGATCGGACAGGGGGTGGCTACACCTTC.

This chain connects TRBV11-3 to TRBJ2-1, with D possibly TRBD2 on 5 matching bases. CDR1 is SGHNT, CDR2 YENEEA, per germline. This CDR3 has 18 amino acids. V was cut by 5 bases and J by 5 bases, with 25 bases left in between. For the CDR3, the DNA is TGTGCCAGCAGCCCAAGGAGGTCCCCGCTCTCCCTACACAATGAGCAGTTCTTC. It specifies CASSPRRSPLSLHNEQFF.

The rearrangement uses TRBV6-5 and TRBJ1-5; TRBD1 matches 7 bases. This CDR3 has 14 residues. Germline V gene sequence: CDR1 MNHEY, CDR2 SVGAGI. The J segment lost 6 bases and the V segment lost 2 bases, leaving 4 bases of the junction unmatched. The CDR3 region has the DNA TGTGCCAGCAGTTACGACAGGGCCTTTCAGCCCCAGCATTTT. As protein: CASSYDRAFQPQHF.

This clone appeared once. The rearrangement uses TRBV4-1 and TRBJ2-6; TRBD1 might be the D (6 bases). V lost 2 bases, J lost 8 bases, and 22 bases lay in between. This CDR3 is 18 amino acids long. Germline V gene sequence: CDR1 MGHRA, CDR2 YSYEKL. CDR3 nucleotide sequence: TGCGCCAGCAGCCAACAACCCTCGTCTCGACAGGCTTCCAACGTCCTGACTTTC. This codes for CASSQQPSSRQASNVLTF.

The rearrangement links TRBV10-2 to TRBJ2-3; D remains unclear. Germline V gene sequence: CDR1 WSHSY, CDR2 SAAADI. This CDR3 contains 11 residues. Trimming took 2 bases from V and 6 from J, leaving 3 bases between them. As DNA, the CDR3 is TGCGCCAGCAGTGAGGCGGATACGCAGTATTTT. As protein: CASSEADTQYF.

The chain links TRBV5-1 to TRBJ1-4; weak D call: TRBD1 (5 bases). From germline, CDR1 is SGHRS and CDR2 YFSETQ. CDR3 length: 15 amino acids. The germline V and J ends were trimmed by 4 bases and 7 bases, with 17 bases remaining between them. The CDR3 sequence is CASSGSGGDLEKLFF. The CDR3 DNA reads TGCGCCAGCAGCGGGTCAGGAGGGGATCTTGAAAAACTGTTTTTT.

The chain carries TRBV18 and TRBJ1-1, with a tentative D call TRBD1 (6 bases). From germline, CDR1 is KGHSH and CDR2 LQKENI. Trimming pared 4 bases from V and 3 bases from J, leaving 12 bases between. The CDR3 is 14 residues long. The CDR3 DNA reads TGTGCCAGCTCACAACAGGGCGATCACACTGAAGCTTTCTTT. Translated, it gives CASSQQGDHTEAFF.

The V and J genes are TRBV19 and TRBJ1-5, with 9 bases identical to TRBD1. Trimming cost V 7 bases and J 1 base; bases outside gene matches: 2. CDR1 LNHDA and CDR2 SQIVND come from the germline V gene (reference sequence). The CDR3 is made up of 14 amino acids. In nucleotides, the CDR3 is TGTGCCAGTAACGACAGGGGGAGCAATCAGCCCCAGCATTTT. Translation: CASNDRGSNQPQHF.

V gene TRBV18 combines with J gene TRBJ2-7, with a tentative D call TRBD1 (5 bases). Looked up from germline, CDR1 is KGHSH and CDR2 is LQKENI. V lost 0 bases and J lost 4, with 13 bases in between. The CDR3 runs to 15 residues. CDR3 residues: CASSPPSLSGYEQYV. The CDR3 bases are TGTGCCAGCTCACCACCGTCACTCTCAGGGTACGAGCAGTACGTC.

The gene calls are TRBV9 and TRBJ2-4; D perhaps matches TRBD1 (6 bases). The CDR3 consists of 14 residues. Germline CDR1 is SGDLS and CDR2 is YYNGEE. The V gene lost 6 bases and the J gene lost 6 bases, with 16 bases spanning the gap. Here the CDR3 reads CASTRGGEGNIQYF. The CDR3 DNA is TGTGCCAGCACCCGAGGGGGAGAGGGAAACATTCAGTACTTC. Based on the CDR3 plus reference TRBV9 and TRBJ2-4, the full variable domain is DSGVTQTPKHLITATGQRVTLRCSPRSGDLSVYWYQQSLDQGLQFLIQYYNGEERAKGNILERFSAQQFPDLHSELNLSSLELGDSALYFCASTRGGEGNIQYFGAGTRLSVL.

The chain joins TRBV4-3 to TRBJ2-3; tentatively, D is TRBD2 (6 bases). V was shortened by 0 bases and J by 1 base, with 14 bases between the two germline ends. Germline V CDR1 and CDR2: LGHNA, YSLEER. The CDR3 is 17 amino acids. The CDR3 loop reads CASSQDREKRGTDTQYF. The CDR3 DNA is TGCGCCAGCAGCCAAGATAGAGAGAAGCGGGGCACAGATACGCAGTATTTT.

This clone was seen a single time. This sequence joins TRBV2 and TRBJ2-6, with D hard to call. With 3 bases removed from V and 0 bases from J, the gap between germline ends came to 9 bases. This CDR3 region has 16 residues. Germline CDR1 and CDR2: SNHLY and FYNNEI. Here the CDR3 DNA reads TGTGCCAGCAGTGAGCTTGGCAGCTCTGGGGCCAACGTCCTGACTTTC. It codes for CASSELGSSGANVLTF.

The genes are TRBV2 and TRBJ1-2; no firm D call. This CDR3 comprises 17 residues. Looked up from germline, CDR1 is SNHLY and CDR2 is FYNNEI. The V gene lost 3 bases and the J gene lost 3 bases, with 20 bases spanning the gap. This CDR3 is CASSETIRTQRHYGYTF. CDR3 bases: TGTGCCAGCAGTGAGACGATAAGGACCCAGCGGCACTATGGCTACACCTTC.

As regards this clone: In the same sample, other DNA sequences code for this CDR3. V is TRBV6-2 or TRBV6-3 and J is TRBJ1-5; D ambiguous. V was pared by 2 bases and J by 4 bases, with 6 bases between. Germline values: CDR1 MNHEY, CDR2 SVGEGT. The CDR3 totals 13 residues. CDR3 residues: CASSYLANQPQHF. As DNA, the CDR3 is TGTGCCAGCAGTTACCTAGCGAATCAGCCCCAGCATTTT.

The rearrangement links TRBV11-2 to TRBJ2-5, with TRBD1 matching over 7 bases. J gave up 0 bases and V 5 bases, and 6 bases lay outside the gene matches. The CDR3 contains 15 residues. The germline V gene encodes CDR1 SGHAT and CDR2 FQNNGV. CDR3 in DNA: TGTGCCAGCAGCATCGGGACAGACTACCAAGAGACCCAGTACTTC. Its translation: CASSIGTDYQETQYF.

This chain connects TRBV7-2 to TRBJ2-3, with 8 bases identical to TRBD2. J gave up 4 bases and V 9 bases, and 9 bases lay outside the gene matches. CDR3 length equals 14 residues. CDR1 is SGHTA and CDR2 is FQGNSA in the germline V gene. The CDR3 region is CASVPSGSSDTQYF. The CDR3 DNA follows: TGTGCCAGTGTCCCGAGCGGGAGTTCAGATACGCAGTATTTT.

V and J are TRBV5-1 and TRBJ1-2; 8 positions match TRBD1. The germline V gene encodes CDR1 SGHRS and CDR2 YFSETQ. Unmatched junction bases numbered 7, after V lost 0 bases and J lost 6 bases. The CDR3 consists of 15 residues. The CDR3: CASSLAGQESDGYTF. The CDR3 coding sequence is TGCGCCAGCAGCTTGGCGGGACAGGAATCCGATGGCTACACCTTC.